This T cell receptor beta chain was captured by sequencing in a study of blood T cell repertoires in COVID-19 (dated by TCRdb to between 2020 and 2021). About the study as a whole: ImmuneRACE Cohort 3 recovered participants were defined by two consecutive negative NP/OP PCR tests, healthcare professional clearance, or symptom resolution. The collaborator samples originated in the United States, Italy and Spain and spanned the acute and convalescent phases of COVID-19. The prospective study material was composed of cDNA or gDNA derived from T cells, B-cell-depleted T cells, or PBMCs. Deeply sampled blood TCRbeta repertoires from subjects exposed to, actively infected with, or recovered from COVID-19 were included in the dataset. The repertoires were released in a freely available public database meant as a resource for research on the immune response to SARS-CoV-2. The samples were drawn from two sources: the first 160 participants of the ongoing ImmuneRACE study, and over 1,000 subjects contributed by 6 global collaborators. A de-identified subject ID, COVID-19 status, age in years and sex were almost always included in the sample metadata. Where available, HLA class I and class II types were obtained from metadata supplied by the sample provider rather than from assay-based typing. Beyond this particular receptor, the publication reports: How much clinical and demographic metadata was included differed by source and by participant, and the metadata was provided uncurated.

TCRbeta CDR3 regions were amplified from genomic DNA by means of the immunoSEQ Assay, a bias-controlled multiplex PCR. The original pipeline was this. Nucleated cell counts per sample were estimated from amplification of reference gene primers within the assay. To quantify the absolute abundance of each unique TCRbeta CDR3 rearrangement, sequence reads were collapsed and filtered. For each sample, productive Simpson clonality was calculated by taking the square root of Simpson's diversity index across productive rearrangements. In its TCRdb copy, this immuneACCESS table keeps in-frame sequences only and misses some clones. Where compared with another copy, unresolved V genes explain less than half of these, and the others have no known cause. V and J calls and clone size are those listed in that table; D and trimming were worked out from the DNA. The sample records fewer than 250,000 clones, around 90% of which are singletons. The biggest ten clones account for 7% to 9% of the sample.

Note on this clone: Its target antigen remains unknown. No much larger clone exists at a distance of one base, and base qualities are not known.

Participants in the prospective study were enrolled through a virtual design, were aged roughly 18 to 100 years, and lived in 24 United States geographic areas. Cohort assignment in the prospective study relied on participant-reported clinical history from a screening survey and a study questionnaire. In the prospective study, mobile phlebotomists collected whole blood, serum and a nasopharyngeal or oropharyngeal swab from each participant. Additional blood draws and questionnaires over an approximately two-month period could optionally be provided by prospective study participants. Before DNA extraction, prospective study blood samples were shipped either frozen or at room temperature. Relative to germline, V is missing 5 bases and J is missing 5 bases, with 9 bases of the junction outside any gene match. CDR1 and CDR2, looked up from the germline V gene, are SGHTA and FQGTGA. The CDR3, cysteine through phenylalanine, is 17 amino acids long. Kept here is only the CDR3 DNA, which spans 51 bases and is read in frame from base 1.

The sample comprised PBMCs or T cells enriched from blood (not recorded which). Rearrangement joined TRBV7-3 to TRBJ2-3; 14 nucleotides in the junction match TRBD2. This clonotype was obtained from a man aged 30-40 years in a cohort exposed to, infected with or recovered from COVID-19 (not recorded which). The CDR3 protein: CASSRLGTSGSQDTQYF. The DNA sequence reads TGTGCCAGCAGCCGCCTGGGGACTAGCGGGAGTCAAGATACGCAGTATTTT.